This entry lists 26 T cell receptor beta chains sequenced from one sample in a study of naive and memory T cell subsets. Two oligonucleotides, mixed equimolar, formed the beta constant-region primer covering TRBC1 and TRBC2. TCRdb reprocessed the UMI-ligation and nested PCR reads with MiXCR, giving one entry per CDR3 protein. The table records some 150,000 distinct CDR3 sequences, over 15% of them present only once. Source material: naive CD4+ T cells from blood. The origin of the receptors is a human donor in good health.

The table lists this clonotype with a few counts. CDR3 sequence reads: CATYGKAGLRDEQFF. CDR3 bases: TGTGCCACCTACGGCAAGGCGGGGCTTAGGGATGAGCAGTTCTTC. V is TRBV6-2 or TRBV6-3 and J is TRBJ2-1; possibly TRBD2 for D (6 bases). The CDR3 sequence is 15 residues long. Germline CDR1 is MNHEY and CDR2 is SVGEGT. V gave up 10 bases and J gave up 8 bases, with 24 bases separating them.

The gene calls are TRBV6-5 and TRBJ1-5, with D perhaps matching TRBD1 (5 bases). This CDR3 has 14 residues. V lost 5 bases and J 6 bases, leaving 14 bases between the germline ends. Germline CDR1 MNHEY, CDR2 SVGAGI. The CDR3 region is CASSGGTARQPQHF. The CDR3 DNA reads as TGTGCCAGCAGTGGAGGGACTGCTCGTCAGCCCCAGCATTTT.

This clonotype was detected a few times. This chain links TRBV5-1 with TRBJ2-1; D is unclear. CDR3 length: 16 residues. Germline loops: CDR1 SGHRS, CDR2 YFSETQ. The germline V and J ends were trimmed by 0 bases and 0 bases, with 10 bases remaining between them. CDR3 amino acids: CASSLGSSSSYNEQFF. CDR3 DNA sequence: TGCGCCAGCAGCTTGGGCAGTTCGTCCTCCTACAATGAGCAGTTCTTC.

This clonotype occurred many times. This rearrangement joins TRBV29-1 to TRBJ2-3; no clear D gene. Germline CDR1 and CDR2: SQVTM and ANQGSEA. The CDR3 runs 15 residues. Deletions cut 4 bases from V and 1 base from J, with 15 bases between. The CDR3 spells CSVGTLRSGTDTQYF. The CDR3 DNA follows: TGCAGCGTTGGCACACTCCGGAGTGGCACAGATACGCAGTATTTT.

This clonotype was found many times. The chain uses TRBV15 and TRBJ2-7, with D perhaps TRBD2 (5 bases). The CDR3 covers 13 residues. Trimming pared 0 bases from V and 7 bases from J, leaving 10 bases between. Germline-derived CDR1 and CDR2 are LNHNV and YYDKDF (reference sequence). CDR3 residues: CATSRDWTGEQYF. The CDR3, as DNA: TGTGCCACCAGCAGAGATTGGACGGGAGAGCAGTACTTC.

The rearrangement joins TRBV18 to TRBJ2-7; possibly TRBD1 for D (5 bases). The CDR3 totals 13 residues. The V gene's germline CDR1 is KGHSH and CDR2 LQKENI. The V end lost 5 bases, the J end lost 3 bases, and 11 bases lay between the germline ends. CDR3 loop: CASSVGQDYEQYF. The CDR3 coding sequence is TGTGCCAGCTCAGTCGGACAAGACTACGAGCAGTACTTC.

This clonotype was picked up a small number of times. The V gene is TRBV29-1, the J gene TRBJ1-2; D unclear. CDR1 and CDR2 from the germline V gene are SQVTM and ANQGSEA. The CDR3 runs 12 residues. V dropped 6 bases and J dropped 4 bases, with 12 bases sitting between them. The CDR3 DNA follows: TGCAGCGTGTATAAACGGAGCTATGGCTACACCTTC. It translates to CSVYKRSYGYTF.

This rearrangement joins TRBV12-3 or TRBV12-4 to TRBJ2-1, with no clear D. The length of the CDR3 is 12 residues. V lost 5 bases and J 8 bases, leaving 10 bases between the germline ends. CDR3 region: CASSNLFHEQFF. CDR3 DNA sequence: TGTGCCAGCAGTAATCTATTTCATGAGCAGTTCTTC.

CDR3 nucleotide sequence: TGTGCCAGCATACTAGCGGGAGTGAGGGACAATGAGCAGTTCTTC. Its protein is CASILAGVRDNEQFF. The V call is TRBV28, the J call TRBJ2-1, with 11 positions matching TRBD2. Germline V gene lookup returns CDR1 MDHEN and CDR2 SYDVKM. The junction had 7 bases not matched to a gene; V was cut back by 7 bases and J by 5 bases. The CDR3 spans 15 residues.

This chain links TRBV20-1 with TRBJ2-1; 13 nucleotides align to TRBD2. The CDR3 covers 18 residues. Per the germline V gene, CDR1 is DFQATT and CDR2 is SNEGSKA (reference sequence). The V segment lost 2 bases and the J segment 0 bases; nucleotides outside the gene matches: 7. The CDR3 DNA is TGCAGTGCTAGACAACTAGCGGGAGGGACGAGCTCCTACAATGAGCAGTTCTTC. It translates to CSARQLAGGTSSYNEQFF.

This chain uses TRBV6-5 with TRBJ1-5; perhaps TRBD1 as D (5 bases). This CDR3 spans 13 amino acids. The V and J ends lost 6 bases and 6 bases respectively, with 12 bases between them. CDR1 and CDR2 from the germline V gene are MNHEY and SVGAGI. The CDR3 coding sequence is TGTGCCAGCAGGAGGGGTTCCGGTCAGCCCCAGCATTTT. Protein sequence: CASRRGSGQPQHF.

This chain joins TRBV20-1 and TRBJ2-3; a weak D match, TRBD1 (6 bases). CDR1 DFQATT and CDR2 SNEGSKA come from the germline V gene (reference sequence). The ends were cut back, 6 bases at V and 2 bases at J, with 15 bases in the middle. CDR3 length: 14 amino acids. The CDR3 sequence: CSADSGQNTDTQYF. The CDR3 region has the DNA TGCAGTGCCGATTCCGGACAGAACACAGATACGCAGTATTTT.

This clonotype has just a few counts. This chain connects TRBV7-2 to TRBJ2-3; 10 nucleotides align to TRBD1. The V gene end was trimmed by 5 bases and the J gene end by 6 bases; junction bases not matched to a gene: 5. The germline V gene encodes CDR1 SGHTA and CDR2 FQGNSA. This CDR3 is 14 amino acids long. The CDR3 DNA is TGTGCCAGCAGCCGGGACAGGGGTTACGATACGCAGTATTTT. Its translation is CASSRDRGYDTQYF.

The gene calls are TRBV11-1 and TRBJ1-6; 9 bases fit TRBD1. Germline V CDR1 and CDR2: SGHAT, FQDESV (reference sequence). This CDR3 is 13 amino acids long. Germline trimming cut 5 bases from V and 12 bases from J; bases unmatched to any gene: 5. The CDR3 spells CASSNTDRGPLHF. DNA of the CDR3: TGTGCCAGCAGCAATACGGACAGGGGACCCCTCCACTTT.

This sequence joins TRBV6-6 and TRBJ2-3; D not certain. CDR3 size: 16 residues. The V gene's germline CDR1 is MNHNY and CDR2 SVGAGI (reference sequence). The V gene lost 5 bases and the J gene lost 2 bases, with 17 bases spanning the gap. CDR3 sequence: CASSPSPAEYTDTQYF. The CDR3 nucleotides read TGTGCCAGCAGTCCCTCCCCGGCCGAATACACAGATACGCAGTATTTT.

This clonotype was seen only a few times. The chain has TRBV29-1 and TRBJ2-7; either TRBD1 or TRBD2 may fit D (5 bases each). The germline V gene encodes CDR1 SQVTM and CDR2 ANQGSEA. CDR3 size: 12 residues. V was shortened by 3 bases and J by 4 bases, with 10 bases between the two germline ends. CDR3 protein: CSVEGTLYEQYF. The CDR3 region has the DNA TGCAGCGTTGAGGGGACCCTTTACGAGCAGTACTTC.

In this sample, this clonotype turned up many times. The chain couples TRBV9 to TRBJ1-4; D is undetermined. This CDR3 has 13 residues. Trimming shortened V by 2 bases and J by 8 bases, and 10 bases separated the two germline ends. Germline CDR1 and CDR2: SGDLS and YYNGEE. CDR3 nucleotide sequence: TGTGCCAGCAGCGTTTGGCCGGGGGAAAAACTGTTTTTT. This codes for CASSVWPGEKLFF.

In its sample, this clonotype was seen once. The J gene is TRBJ2-3, the V gene TRBV10-2, with 10 positions matching TRBD2. V was clipped by 6 bases and J by 0 bases; unmatched bases: 0. The CDR3 has 14 residues. CDR1 is WSHSY and CDR2 is SAAADI in the germline V gene. The CDR3 reads CASRLAGSTDTQYF. Here the CDR3 DNA reads TGCGCCAGCAGACTAGCGGGGAGCACAGATACGCAGTATTTT.

The chain uses TRBV19 and TRBJ1-3; D is possibly TRBD1 (5 bases). The CDR3 length is 15 residues. Trimming shortened V by 7 bases and J by 3 bases, and 16 bases separated the two germline ends. Germline V gene sequence: CDR1 LNHDA, CDR2 SQIVND (reference sequence). CDR3 nucleotide sequence: TGTGCCAGTACCTCCAGGGCTCCGCGTGGAAACACCATATATTTT. Amino acid sequence: CASTSRAPRGNTIYF.

The V gene is TRBV20-1, the J gene TRBJ1-6; 8 nucleotides line up with TRBD1. The germline V gene encodes CDR1 DFQATT and CDR2 SNEGSKA (reference sequence). Germline trimming cut 1 base from V and 6 bases from J; bases unmatched to any gene: 11. The CDR3 spans 17 residues. The CDR3 DNA follows: TGCAGTGCTAGAGCTCAGCGGCAGGGGGCGATTAATTCACCCCTCCACTTT. Translated, it gives CSARAQRQGAINSPLHF.

The chain joins TRBV5-1 to TRBJ2-3; D might be TRBD1 (6 bases). V was clipped by 4 bases and J by 1 base, with 16 bases between them. Germline V CDR1 and CDR2: SGHRS, YFSETQ. CDR3 length: 16 residues. The CDR3 loop is CASSPGPGQRTDTQYF. CDR3 nucleotides: TGCGCCAGCAGCCCGGGACCCGGACAGCGCACAGATACGCAGTATTTT.

This clonotype was detected only a few times. This chain joins TRBV18 and TRBJ2-3; a possible D gene is TRBD2 (5 bases). The germline gives CDR1 KGHSH, CDR2 LQKENI. The germline V and J ends were trimmed by 2 bases and 6 bases, with 6 bases remaining between them. The CDR3 has 12 amino acids. The CDR3 region is CASSPWEDTQYF. Here the CDR3 DNA reads TGTGCCAGCTCACCATGGGAGGATACGCAGTATTTT.

V and J are TRBV7-2 and TRBJ1-5; tentatively, D is TRBD1 (5 bases). Germline loops: CDR1 SGHTA, CDR2 FQGNSA. The CDR3 loop spans 14 amino acids. The V gene lost 5 bases and the J gene lost 1 base, with 9 bases spanning the gap. The CDR3 DNA follows: TGTGCCAGCAGCCCGCAGGGAAGCAATCAGCCCCAGCATTTT. It yields the protein CASSPQGSNQPQHF. Filled out from reference TRBV7-2 and TRBJ1-5, the complete variable domain reads GAGVSQSPSNKVTEKGKDVELRCDPISGHTALYWYRQSLGQGLEFLIYFQGNSAPDKSGLPSDRFSAERTGGSVSTLTIQRTQQEDSAVYLCASSPQGSNQPQHFGDGTRLSIL.

The table lists this clonotype with a few counts. V and J are TRBV4-1 and TRBJ2-7; D unclear. Germline lookup yields CDR1 MGHRA and CDR2 YSYEKL. The length of the CDR3 is 13 residues. Trimming removed 6 bases from V and 7 bases from J, with 16 bases in between. The CDR3 sequence is CASSLTPPVEQYF. CDR3 nucleotide sequence: TGCGCCAGCAGTCTGACACCCCCCGTTGAGCAGTACTTC.

This clonotype was observed a few times. The chain joins TRBV7-2 to TRBJ2-3; D is uncertain. The CDR3 spans 12 residues. V was clipped by 2 bases and J by 4 bases, with 4 bases between them. Per germline, CDR1 SGHTA and CDR2 FQGNSA. CDR3 nucleotides: TGTGCCAGCAGCTTATTCCCAGATACGCAGTATTTT. Its protein product is CASSLFPDTQYF.

This clonotype was recorded a few times. The rearrangement uses TRBV12-3 or TRBV12-4 and TRBJ2-3; D unclear. The CDR3 sequence is 12 residues long. The V gene lost 4 bases and the J gene lost 7 bases, with 9 bases spanning the gap. The CDR3 DNA is TGTGCCAGCAGTTCCATAGAGAATACGCAGTATTTT. The encoded protein is CASSSIENTQYF.